The entry below describes one T cell receptor beta chain. Its antigen remains unidentified. This record comes from a study of shared clonotypes between healthy human individuals. Sequenced by immunoSEQ multiplex PCR; TCRdb stores in-frame clones only, minus some. The repertoire includes over 2 million clones, 92% of them detected once, and about 0.36% sits in the top ten. V was cut by 7 bases and J by 5 bases, with 17 bases left in between. Germline assignment: CDR1 SNHLY and CDR2 FYNNEI. The CDR3 is 14 amino acids. Study findings and constraints: Naive CD4 clonotypes overlapped across a handful of donors at roughly 5%. Sampling was confined to blood; repertoires within tissues likely differ. Inspection by rarefaction showed sorted-subset sequencing to be incomplete despite large depth.

The J gene is TRBJ2-5, the V gene TRBV2; tentative D call: TRBD2 (6 bases). The sequence derives from a man between 18 and 35 years old in good health. Some clones in this sample may be carry-over from other donors' samples. The specimen sequenced was naive CD4+ T cells from PBMCs. Subset here: CD45RA+ positively selected. CDR3 DNA sequence: TGTGCCAGCACTGGGAGGAGGGCCCCGGAGACCCAGTACTTC. Translated: CASTGRRAPETQYF.